These 24 T cell receptor beta chains were all obtained from the same sample, sequenced in a study of blood T cell repertoires in COVID-19. The protocol was immunoSEQ multiplex PCR, while the TCRdb copy is restricted to in-frame clones and leaves out a portion. The sample contains 160,000 or so clones, around 92% of which appear only once. Material for sequencing was peripheral blood. The receptor set was obtained from a man aged 55 to 69 with acute or convalescent COVID-19.

The chain recombines TRBV19 with TRBJ1-6; weak D call: TRBD1 (6 bases). The germline V gene encodes CDR1 LNHDA and CDR2 SQIVND (reference sequence). Deletions cut 3 bases from V and 9 bases from J, with 18 bases between. The CDR3 covers 16 residues. The DNA of the CDR3 is TGTGCCAGTAGTATTTTGAGTCGCGGGGGCAGTTCACCCCTCCACTTT. Protein: CASSILSRGGSSPLHF.

The V and J genes are TRBV5-1 and TRBJ1-3; 7 bases map to TRBD1. The CDR3 extends over 18 amino acids. CDR1 and CDR2 from the germline V gene are SGHRS and YFSETQ. V was pared by 5 bases and J by 5 bases, with 19 bases of the junction left unmatched. The CDR3 protein is CASSPGQGVRINRNTIYF. The CDR3 coding sequence is TGCGCCAGCAGTCCCGGCCAGGGGGTTCGGATAAACAGAAACACCATATATTTT. Supplemented by reference TRBV5-1 and TRBJ1-3, the full variable domain reads KAGVTQTPRYLIKTRGQQVTLSCSPISGHRSVSWYQQTPGQGLQFLFEYFSETQRNKGNFPGRFSGRQFSNSRSEMNVSTLELGDSALYLCASSPGQGVRINRNTIYFGEGSWLTVV.

V usage is TRBV19 and J usage is TRBJ1-5; possible D gene TRBD1, 6 bases. The CDR3 extends over 15 amino acids. V was shortened by 5 bases and J by 4 bases, with 15 bases between the two germline ends. Germline CDR1 LNHDA, CDR2 SQIVND (reference sequence). CDR3 region: CASSVGQKGNQPQHF. DNA of the CDR3: TGTGCCAGTAGTGTAGGACAGAAGGGGAATCAGCCCCAGCATTTT. The whole variable domain, filled in from reference TRBV19 and TRBJ1-5, reads DGGITQSPKYLFRKEGQNVTLSCEQNLNHDAMYWYRQDPGQGLRLIYYSQIVNDFQKGDIAEGYSVSREKKESFPLTVTSAQKNPTAFYLCASSVGQKGNQPQHFGDGTRLSIL.

In its sample, this clone was seen a few times. This chain links TRBV29-1 with TRBJ1-2; 7 bases line up with TRBD1. The CDR3 is 14 residues long. With 4 bases clipped from V and 4 bases from J, the junction kept 9 bases outside the gene matches. Looked up from germline, CDR1 is SQVTM and CDR2 is ANQGSEA. In nucleotides, the CDR3 is TGCAGCGTTGTGGGGCAGGGGGTCACCTATGGCTACACCTTC. As protein: CSVVGQGVTYGYTF.

The CDR3 DNA reads as TGTGCCAGCAGTTTCCAGGTCCTACATACGCAGTATTTT. Amino acids: CASSFQVLHTQYF. This chain connects TRBV27 to TRBJ2-3; no definite D call. V lost 3 bases to trimming and J lost 7 bases, with 11 bases between them. Germline V gene sequence: CDR1 MNHEY, CDR2 SMNVEV (reference sequence). The CDR3 is 13 amino acids.

The CDR3 protein is CASSLGGPFNEKLFF. The CDR3 DNA reads as TGTGCCAGCAGCTTAGGGGGGCCCTTTAATGAAAAACTGTTTTTT. The chain employs TRBV7-2 and TRBJ1-4; D possibly corresponds to TRBD1 (6 bases). V was cut by 1 base and J by 4 bases, with 10 bases left in between. Germline values: CDR1 SGHTA, CDR2 FQGNSA. This CDR3 comprises 15 residues.

J is TRBJ1-2 and V is TRBV19; D not certain. The CDR3 totals 13 residues. Trimming removed 9 bases from V and 6 bases from J, with 17 bases in between. Germline values: CDR1 LNHDA, CDR2 SQIVND (reference sequence). CDR3 protein: CASRSAGGNGYTF. CDR3 DNA sequence: TGTGCCAGCCGATCGGCCGGCGGCAATGGCTACACCTTC.

The chain's CDR3 is CVRGGLAGKNTEAFF. The DNA for the CDR3 is TGTGTCAGGGGTGGGCTGGCAGGAAAGAACACTGAAGCTTTCTTT. J is TRBJ1-1 and V is TRBV2, with TRBD1 as a possible D gene (6 bases). Per the germline V gene, CDR1 is SNHLY and CDR2 is FYNNEI. The CDR3 spans 15 residues.

The CDR3 region is CASSMSDRINEFNQPQHF. The CDR3 region has the DNA TGTGCCAGTAGTATGTCTGACAGGATTAATGAATTCAATCAGCCCCAGCATTTT. The gene calls are TRBV19 and TRBJ1-5, with TRBD1 as a possible D gene (6 bases). The germline gives CDR1 LNHDA, CDR2 SQIVND (reference sequence). This CDR3 is built from 18 residues. Trimming shortened V by 3 bases and J by 3 bases, and 21 bases separated the two germline ends.

A few counts support this clone. The chain couples TRBV19 to TRBJ2-7; possible D gene TRBD2, 6 bases. Germline V gene data show CDR1 as LNHDA and CDR2 as SQIVND (reference sequence). The CDR3 sequence is 15 residues long. Trimming left V 6 bases short and J 2 bases short, with 17 bases between. CDR3 protein: CASSLSGLGPYEQYF. The DNA for the CDR3 is TGTGCCAGTAGCCTATCGGGACTGGGACCCTACGAGCAGTACTTC.

The genes are TRBV5-1 and TRBJ2-1; D might be TRBD2 (6 bases). V was trimmed by 6 bases and J by 8 bases, leaving 15 bases between them. This CDR3 contains 13 residues. Germline CDR1 SGHRS, CDR2 YFSETQ. The CDR3 DNA follows: TGCGCCAGCACGGCGGGGAAGGCGGATGAGCAGTTCTTC. Translating gives CASTAGKADEQFF.

The table lists this clone with a count of one. The V and J genes are TRBV29-1 and TRBJ1-5; 8 nucleotides agree with TRBD1. Unmatched junction bases numbered 6, after V lost 7 bases and J lost 1 base. This CDR3 contains 14 residues. The germline V gene encodes CDR1 SQVTM and CDR2 ANQGSEA. CDR3 sequence: CSERDRWSNQPQHF. As DNA, the CDR3 is TGCAGCGAAAGGGACAGGTGGAGCAATCAGCCCCAGCATTTT.

The chain carries TRBV6-5 and TRBJ1-1, with 7 nucleotides matching TRBD1. CDR1 and CDR2 (germline): MNHEY, SVGAGI. The length of the CDR3 is 12 residues. The trim removed 9 bases at V and 5 bases at J, leaving 6 bases unmatched. The CDR3 region is CASRQGKTEAFF. In nucleotides, the CDR3 is TGTGCCAGTAGACAGGGAAAGACTGAAGCTTTCTTT.

The V gene is TRBV12-5, the J gene TRBJ2-7; D gene uncertain. V gave up 6 bases and J gave up 0 bases, with 9 bases separating them. CDR1 is LGHNT and CDR2 is FRNRAP in the germline V gene. The CDR3 spans 13 residues. This CDR3 is CASGPYSSYEQYF. In DNA, the CDR3 is TGTGCTAGTGGCCCCTATAGCTCCTACGAGCAGTACTTC.

The chain couples TRBV5-8 to TRBJ2-7, with TRBD2 matching over 9 bases. Germline CDR1 and CDR2: SGHTS and YDEGEE. The CDR3 length is 15 residues. V trimming: 4 bases; J trimming: 2 bases; junction bases outside the gene matches: 7. The CDR3 region is CASSQLAGYPYEQYF. The CDR3, as DNA: TGTGCCAGCAGCCAGCTAGCGGGGTACCCCTACGAGCAGTACTTC.

The V gene is TRBV24-1, the J gene TRBJ1-3; TRBD1 agrees at 8 bases. Germline-derived CDR1 and CDR2 are KGHDR and SFDVKD. CDR3 size: 14 residues. V shed 3 bases and J 10 bases; nucleotides not matched to a gene: 7. The CDR3 nucleotides are TGTGCCACCAGTGATCCAGGACAGGGAGGGACCATATATTTT. Translating it yields CATSDPGQGGTIYF.

The V and J genes are TRBV5-1 and TRBJ2-7; the D is unclear. Germline-derived CDR1 and CDR2 are SGHRS and YFSETQ. The V end was cut by 2 bases, the J end by 3 bases, with 9 bases between. CDR3 size: 13 residues. CDR3 loop: CASSLPENYEQYF. The CDR3 DNA sequence: TGCGCCAGCAGCTTACCCGAGAACTACGAGCAGTACTTC.

This chain connects TRBV5-6 to TRBJ2-7; no reliable D call. The germline CDR1 and CDR2 sequences are SGHDT and YYEEEE. The CDR3 covers 18 residues. Trimming cost V 2 bases and J 2 bases, with 23 bases left between them. The CDR3: CASSLTRRRQATTYEQYF. The CDR3 nucleotides are TGTGCCAGCAGCTTAACACGCCGTCGGCAGGCGACAACCTACGAGCAGTACTTC.

V usage is TRBV5-1 and J usage is TRBJ1-3; TRBD1 aligns across 9 bases. The germline CDR1 and CDR2 sequences are SGHRS and YFSETQ. V lost 0 bases, J lost 4 bases, and 5 bases stayed unmatched. There are 16 residues in the CDR3. The CDR3 region has the DNA TGCGCCAGCAGCTTGGAAGGGACAGGGCAAGGAAACACCATATATTTT. Residues: CASSLEGTGQGNTIYF.

The V and J genes are TRBV10-3 and TRBJ1-2, with 10 bases identical to TRBD1. This CDR3 region has 12 residues. The germline gives CDR1 ENHRY, CDR2 SYGVKD. J was trimmed by 6 bases and V by 6 bases; bases with no gene match: 1. The CDR3 nucleotides are TGTGCCATCAGCGGGACAGGGGATGGCTACACCTTC. Encoded protein: CAISGTGDGYTF.

The rearrangement uses TRBV19 and TRBJ1-2, with D possibly matching TRBD1 (5 bases). The CDR3 consists of 14 residues. In germline, CDR1 is LNHDA, CDR2 SQIVND (reference sequence). The germline V and J ends were trimmed by 1 base and 5 bases, with 11 bases remaining between them. CDR3 nucleotides: TGTGCCAGTAGTATAGCTGGTAGGGGATATGGCTACACCTTC. The encoded protein is CASSIAGRGYGYTF.

J is TRBJ2-4 and V is TRBV18, with a possible D match to TRBD1 (5 bases). CDR3 length: 16 residues. Looked up from germline, CDR1 is KGHSH and CDR2 is LQKENI. The germline V and J ends were trimmed by 3 bases and 1 base, with 13 bases remaining between them. The DNA of the CDR3 is TGTGCCAGCTCACCCCCCCAGGGTTCGGCCAAAAACATTCAGTACTTC. It yields the protein CASSPPQGSAKNIQYF. The whole variable domain, remainder taken from reference TRBV18 and TRBJ2-4, is NAGVMQNPRHLVRRRGQEARLRCSPMKGHSHVYWYRQLPEEGLKFMVYLQKENIIDESGMPKERFSAEFPKEGPSILRIQQVVRGDSAAYFCASSPPQGSAKNIQYFGAGTRLSVL.

This clone appeared once. The V gene is TRBV5-8, the J gene TRBJ2-7; 9 nucleotides agree with TRBD2. V was pared by 6 bases and J by 2 bases, with 6 bases of the junction left unmatched. The CDR3 extends over 14 amino acids. The germline V gene has CDR1 SGHTS and CDR2 YDEGEE. The CDR3: CASMRTSVAYEQYF. The CDR3 DNA follows: TGTGCCAGCATGAGGACTAGCGTGGCCTACGAGCAGTACTTC.

The chain has TRBV11-1 and TRBJ1-2; unclear D gene. Germline CDR1 is SGHAT and CDR2 is FQDESV (reference sequence). Trimming shortened V by 6 bases and J by 5 bases, and 13 bases separated the two germline ends. CDR3 length: 13 amino acids. The CDR3 reads CASSTGLSYGYTF. The CDR3, as DNA: TGTGCCAGCAGTACCGGACTGAGTTATGGCTACACCTTC.